Listed here is a single T cell receptor beta chain. Its matching antigen is unknown. V lost 5 bases to trimming and J lost 2 bases; unmatched junction nucleotides: 9. The CDR3 loop spans 16 amino acids. Germline values: CDR1 SGHVS, CDR2 FQNEAQ. TCRdb's table, derived via immunoSEQ multiplex PCR, lists solely in-frame clones and lacks some. This table has some 92,000 clones, 85% to 90% appearing once. The data originate from a study of T cell responses to AZD1222 COVID-19 vaccine. Overall study results and limits: Compared with day 0, the breadth and depth of the Spike-specific TCR repertoire rose significantly after two doses of AZD1222. As reported, nearly half of all spike-specific TCRs target variant regions that are unmutated. Among those given AZD1222, only 6 or 7 were seropositive at baseline. Clonal diversity may have been underestimated, and the donors were mostly white British, with more females than males.

This specimen was peripheral blood, taken on day 0 of AZD1222 vaccination. The TCR originated in an adult in good health. This chain connects TRBV7-8 to TRBJ1-3; 7 bases are shared with TRBD1. The CDR3 DNA sequence: TGTGCCAGCAGCCTGTGGCGGGACAGAACTGGAAACACCATATATTTT. Translated: CASSLWRDRTGNTIYF.